This T cell receptor beta chain was found in a study of T-cell memory formation after mild COVID-19. General study findings and limits: Second-wave clones reaching peak frequency on day 37 lacked confirmed SARS-CoV-2 specificity.

TCRdb analysed the 5' RACE reads with MiXCR anew, one entry per CDR3 protein. The sample lists about 470,000 distinct CDR3 sequences, around a quarter occurring once. This clonotype was recorded many times. What it recognizes is unknown. The TCR sequence derives from an adult woman who had mild COVID-19 (a few samples of this study predate the infection). Cell type and time point are not known. Specimen: PBMCs or a T cell subset sorted from them (not recorded which).

CDR3 in amino acids: CASSSGRAVTEAFF. For the CDR3, the DNA is TGCGCCAGCAGCAGCGGGAGGGCAGTCACTGAAGCTTTCTTT. The gene calls are TRBV5-1 and TRBJ1-1; D not resolved. V was cut by 4 bases and J by 4 bases, with 14 bases left in between. The germline CDR1 and CDR2 sequences are SGHRS and YFSETQ. The CDR3 sequence is 14 residues long.